The T cell receptor (beta chain) under discussion was sequenced for a study of glioma-infiltrating T cells. Study-wide findings and caveats: Only very few CDR3 sequences appeared in both tissue and blood.

This clonotype appeared many times. Its antigen remains unidentified. The iRepertoire nested amplicon-rescue multiplex PCR amplified TCR alpha and beta CDR3s from RNA. One-step reverse transcription and amplification started from around 100-400 ng of tissue mRNA or PBMC total RNA. TCRdb used MiXCR to reprocess the multiplex PCR reads, holding one entry per CDR3 protein. The sample lists some 160,000 distinct CDR3 sequences; roughly 45% were seen once. The V end lost 4 bases, the J end lost 7 bases, and 11 bases lay between the germline ends. CDR1 SGHTA and CDR2 FQGNSA come from the germline V gene. The CDR3 totals 13 residues.

The V gene is TRBV7-2, the J gene TRBJ1-5; D is unclear. The clonotype originates from a human donor with low-grade glioma or glioblastoma, undergoing nonglioma brain surgery, or in good health (not recorded which). Sequencing input: glioma tissue, nonneoplastic brain tissue, or PBMCs (not recorded which). This CDR3 reads CASSSTSGQPQHF. CDR3 in DNA: TGTGCCAGCAGCTCTACCAGCGGACAGCCCCAGCATTTT.